This T cell receptor (beta chain) came from a study of radiotherapy plus CTLA-4 blockade in lung cancer. The overall study: In 18% of patients, objective responses were seen; 25% to 40% had disease control. Whole-study results and caveats: TCR clones originating in tumors grew in number in blood after radiotherapy plus ipilimumab.

Assay used: immunoSEQ multiplex PCR; TCRdb lists only in-frame clones, some missing. The table records 95,000 to 150,000 clones, about 87% of them present only once. Details on this clone: Its antigen is currently unknown.

This TCR came from a human donor with non-small cell lung cancer that progressed on radiotherapy plus ipilimumab. The specimen comprised peripheral blood, sampled from a patient treated with radiotherapy plus ipilimumab.

The CDR3 here is CASTRDRGGGTEAFF. Here the CDR3 DNA reads TGTGCCAGCACCCGGGACAGGGGAGGAGGCACTGAAGCTTTCTTT. The V gene is TRBV2, the J gene TRBJ1-1; 10 nucleotides line up with TRBD1. CDR1 and CDR2 from the germline V gene are SNHLY and FYNNEI. The CDR3 loop spans 15 amino acids. Trimming cost V 7 bases and J 4 bases; bases outside gene matches: 9.